The text below deals with one T cell receptor (beta chain). The data belong to a study of T cells after yellow fever vaccination. The length of the CDR3 is 14 residues. The V segment lost 6 bases and the J segment 2 bases; nucleotides outside the gene matches: 3. The V gene's germline CDR1 is SQVTM and CDR2 ANQGSEA. One entry per CDR3 protein results from TCRdb running MiXCR on the 5' RACE reads. The sample consists of roughly 520,000 distinct CDR3 sequences, around a fifth of them appearing once. This receptor was identified in a man in his late teens or twenties who received the YFV17D yellow fever vaccine. The specimen was PBMCs, collected less than 25 days after the first yellow fever vaccination. V and J are TRBV29-1 and TRBJ1-3, with 11 nucleotides matching TRBD1. CDR3 loop: CSVRTGGTGNTIYF. CDR3 nucleotide sequence: TGCAGCGTACGGACAGGGGGCACTGGAAACACCATATATTTT.